This entry describes one TCR beta chain. Its antigen is undetermined. This specimen comes from a study of cytomegalovirus exposure and HLA in healthy donors. In the study overall: Early released data had 65 million to 100 million unique TCRs, all coming from HLA-typed donors. General observations from the study: Using a false discovery rate of 0.05, a later analysis showed that around 16,000 TCR beta sequences were associated with HLA alleles. Of the V segments, some could not be distinguished, including TRBV6-2 and TRBV6-3, and were excluded.

Looked up from germline, CDR1 is GTSNPN and CDR2 is SVGIG (reference sequence). Trimming removed 3 bases at V and 8 bases at J, with 10 bases between. This CDR3 comprises 11 residues. The study ran its PCR with 60 Vbeta and 13 Jbeta primers. Generated by immunoSEQ multiplex PCR, the TCRdb table keeps only in-frame clones and is missing some. This sample yields under 200,000 clones, of which 75% to 90% are seen a single time; roughly 6% belongs to the top ten. This chain connects TRBV30 to TRBJ1-2, with no clear D. The sample consisted of PBMCs. This sequence was found in a man aged 35 to 55 in good health and CMV-seropositive. CDR3 loop: CAWREIWGYTF. CDR3 DNA sequence: TGTGCCTGGAGGGAGATTTGGGGCTACACCTTC.